This T cell receptor beta chain was recovered during a study of post-analysis software for immune sequencing data (dated by TCRdb to between 2015 and 2016). About the full investigation: The recorded disease courses included relapsing-remitting, secondary progressive and progressive-relapsing multiple sclerosis, and some patients had no subtype annotation. The patient repertoires were compared against more than 10 previously published healthy control repertoires obtained from donors aged roughly 6 to 25 years. A subset of samples was prepared in parallel using single-end sample barcoding, then pooled and co-amplified after Illumina adapter ligation.

The research as a whole found: The control group was slightly older than the multiple sclerosis patient group. Patients showed significantly higher frequencies than controls for a handful of TRBV segments, among them TRBV5-6, TRBV5-1 and TRBV20-1. Direct clustering with F measure showed strong co-clustering of samples prepared in the same batch, prompting a batch-effect correction. Multiple sclerosis patients had significantly lower normalized Chao1 diversity than controls, a result that suggests substantial peripheral T-cell clonal expansion.

The library relied on PCR. Sequencing relied on an Illumina HiSeq 2500. To reduce PCR and sequencing biases, unique molecular identifiers were incorporated into the TCR beta cDNA libraries. Per 1 to 10 million input T cells, approximately 500,000 cDNA molecules were obtained, such that each molecule approximated one T cell. The patient libraries were prepared and sequenced with the same protocol used for the earlier healthy control dataset. Samples belonging to the same batch were prepared together, multiplexed and sequenced on a shared HiSeq lane. The paper's data handling went like this. Raw barcoded reads were processed with MIGEC, discarding single-read molecular identifier groups before consensus assembly and CDR3 extraction. VDJtools was used for post-analysis of the clonotype tables, and diversity was normalized by down-sampling every dataset to the size of the smallest sample. To correct batch-related cross-sample contamination, repertoire overlap clustering matched CDR3 amino acid sequences but not nucleotide sequences. TCRdb handled the public reads itself, with Q25 trimming in fastp and clone calling in MiXCR, and kept productive beta chains. For every CDR3 protein sequence, its rows merge into one entry that carries the most common genes and DNA. The V and J calls, along with clone size, are taken from TCRdb and not from the paper's own processing. For this sample there are roughly 870,000 distinct CDR3 sequences; under 70% appear just once. The ten most abundant clones make up about 4.8% of the sample.

The CDR3 measures 13 amino acids from cysteine to phenylalanine. Only the CDR3 portion is preserved as DNA: 39 bases, with reading frame beginning at the first base. The CDR1 and CDR2 encoded by the germline V gene are SGHRS and YFSETQ. To demonstrate the VDJtools post-analysis software, the study profiled TCR beta repertoires from the peripheral blood of under 15 young patients with multiple sclerosis. The patients with multiple sclerosis were children and adolescents between roughly 6 and 15 years of age. This clonotype has more than one count but fewer than ten. The target of this receptor is not known. No much larger clone exists at a distance of one base, and base qualities are not known.

What was sequenced was blood. This clonotype was obtained from a girl between 5 and 17 years old with multiple sclerosis. The receptor chain draws on TRBV5-1 and TRBJ2-4, with TRBD2 matching 9 junction bases. TRBJ2-7 explains the end of the DNA better; the J call may be wrong. The DNA reads as follows: TGCGCCAGCAGACCGACTAGCGGCTACGAGCAGTACTTC. This encodes CASRPTSGYEQYF.